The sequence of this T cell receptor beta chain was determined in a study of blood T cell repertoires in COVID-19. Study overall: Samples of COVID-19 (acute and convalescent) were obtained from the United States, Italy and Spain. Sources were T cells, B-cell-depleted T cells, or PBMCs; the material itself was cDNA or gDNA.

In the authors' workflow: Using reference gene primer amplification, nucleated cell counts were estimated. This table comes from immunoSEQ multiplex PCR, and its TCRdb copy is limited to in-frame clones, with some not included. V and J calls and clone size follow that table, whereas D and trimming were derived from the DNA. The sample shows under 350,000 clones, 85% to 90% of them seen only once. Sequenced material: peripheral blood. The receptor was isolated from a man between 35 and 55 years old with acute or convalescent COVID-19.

The CDR3 DNA sequence: TGCGCCAGCAGTCAGTCGGAGGACAGGGCTTATGGCTACACCTTC. As protein: CASSQSEDRAYGYTF. The J gene is TRBJ1-2, the V gene TRBV23-1; 8 bases match TRBD1. TRBV23-1 is recorded as an ORF, its role being uncertain. V shed 3 bases, J shed 5 bases, and the junction held 8 bases outside the gene matches. CDR3 length: 15 amino acids.